A selection of T cell receptor beta chains follows, all from one sample in a study of T cell responses to AZD1222 COVID-19 vaccine. Profiling relied on immunoSEQ multiplex PCR, and the TCRdb table lists in-frame clones only, not all of them. The top ten clones hold roughly 5.4% of a sample with more than 100,000 clones, 85% to 95% of them seen once. Material: peripheral blood, obtained on day 0 of AZD1222 vaccination. Receptors originate from an adult in good health. Each CDR3 is given with its conserved first and last residue. Each record gives: J gene, clone size, D gene, CDR3 length, V gene, CDR3 DNA, CDR3 protein. A D gene is named only where the DNA matches it firmly. Clone size is shown for a subset of rows, as once, few, many or a class of expanded clone.

TRBJ1-3 once - 15 TRBV18 TGTGCCAGCTCACCGGTAGGGCAGTATGGAAACACCATATATTTT CASSPVGQYGNTIYF
TRBJ2-1 - TRBD1 15 TRBV7-2 TGTGCCAGCGGACAGGGGGCTCAGTTCCGCAATGAGCAGTTCTTC CASGQGAQFRNEQFF
TRBJ1-2 - TRBD1 14 TRBV30 TGTGCCTGGAGTCGGGACAGGGGAAACTATGGCTACACCTTC CAWSRDRGNYGYTF
TRBJ1-5 - - 13 TRBV6-5 TGTGCCAGCACCGAGATTAAGGGTCAGCCCCAGCATTTT CASTEIKGQPQHF
TRBJ1-3 once - 15 TRBV7-2 TGTGCCAGCATCGTAGGCGCGCCCTCTGGAAACACCATATATTTT CASIVGAPSGNTIYF
TRBJ1-5 once TRBD1 16 TRBV23-1 TGCGCCAGCTACGATACAGGGGGCGCGGGCAATCAGCCCCAGCATTTT CASYDTGGAGNQPQHF
TRBJ2-7 - TRBD2 16 TRBV7-9 TGTGCCAGCAGCTTAGATTTTCTAGCGGGAGGTCACGAGCAGTACTTC CASSLDFLAGGHEQYF
TRBJ1-1 - - 13 TRBV4-1 TGCGCCAGCAAGGCGGGGGCGAACACTGAAGCTTTCTTT CASKAGANTEAFF
TRBJ1-6 - - 13 TRBV5-4 TGTGCCAGCAGCCACGAGGACGCTGAACCCCTCCACTTT CASSHEDAEPLHF
TRBJ2-4 - - 14 TRBV29-1 TGCAGCGTTCGAGTAACCCTAGCCAAAAACATTCAGTACTTC CSVRVTLAKNIQYF
TRBJ1-5 - - 15 TRBV6-5 TGTGCCAGCAGTTACCGGCGGGGGCTGGACCAGCCCCAGCATTTT CASSYRRGLDQPQHF
TRBJ1-2 - - 13 TRBV18 TGTGCCAGCTCCCCTGACAGAGACTATGGCTACACCTTC CASSPDRDYGYTF
TRBJ2-7 - - 14 TRBV28 TGTGCCAGCAGTTTATTGGGGGGCCTCTACGAGCAGTACTTC CASSLLGGLYEQYF
TRBJ1-1 - TRBD1 16 TRBV5-1 TGCGCCAGCAGCCGACCGGGACAGGGGAATGTTCAAGAAGCTTTCTTT CASSRPGQGNVQEAFF
TRBJ2-2 - TRBD1 17 TRBV6-2/TRBV6-3 TGTGCCAGCAGTTACTACAGGGACAGGGTACACACCGGGGAGCTGTTTTTT CASSYYRDRVHTGELFF
TRBJ2-3 - - 14 TRBV7-3 TGTGCCAGCAGCTTACGGCAGGGCACAGATACGCAGTATTTT CASSLRQGTDTQYF
TRBJ2-1 - TRBD2 17 TRBV14 TGTGCCAGCAGCCAAGTATTCCCTAGCGGGGGGAACAATGAGCAGTTCTTC CASSQVFPSGGNNEQFF
TRBJ2-3 - TRBD2 13 TRBV5-1 TGCGCCAGCAGCAGGACTAGAACAGATACGCAGTATTTT CASSRTRTDTQYF
TRBJ2-7 - TRBD1 21 TRBV27 TGTGCCAGCAGTTCCTCAGGCGGTGGGCGACCGGGGACAGGGTTGTTTCGCGAGCAGTACTTC CASSSSGGGRPGTGLFREQYF
TRBJ1-6 medium-sized - 16 TRBV4-1 TGCGCCAGCAGCCAAGGGCACAGTGGCGTCAATTCACCCCTCCACTTT CASSQGHSGVNSPLHF
TRBJ2-1 few TRBD2 16 TRBV5-6 TGTGCCAGCAGCTCCCGCCAGCGGGGGGGCCGAGGTGAGCAGTTCTTC CASSSRQRGGRGEQFF
TRBJ2-5 - TRBD2 16 TRBV13 TGTGCCAGCAGCCAGGGGGGTAGCGGGAGCAGCGGGACCCAGTACTTC CASSQGGSGSSGTQYF
TRBJ1-1 - - 13 TRBV9 TGTGCCAGCAGCTTAACAGGGAACACTGAAGCTTTCTTT CASSLTGNTEAFF
TRBJ2-2 - - 15 TRBV5-4 TGTGCCAGCAACATTGGGGGGCTCGGCACCGGGGAGCTGTTTTTT CASNIGGLGTGELFF
TRBJ2-2 - - 14 TRBV7-3 TGTGCCAGCAGCTACAAAGCCCTCACCGGGGAGCTGTTTTTT CASSYKALTGELFF
TRBJ2-1 - TRBD2 16 TRBV7-3 TGTGCCAGCAGCCGTAGCGGGAGGCCCTCTTTCAATGAGCAGTTCTTC CASSRSGRPSFNEQFF
TRBJ1-5 - TRBD1 15 TRBV6-6 TGTGCCAGCAGTCCTGGGACAGCCAGCAATCAGCCCCAGCATTTT CASSPGTASNQPQHF
TRBJ2-3 - - 18 TRBV2 TGTGCCAGCAGTGAATTGGGGTCCTGGTTGCGGGGCACAGATACGCAGTATTTT CASSELGSWLRGTDTQYF
TRBJ1-3 once TRBD1 15 TRBV2 TGTGCCAGCAGCGTAGTACAGGGGGCTGGAAACACCATATATTTT CASSVVQGAGNTIYF
TRBJ2-1 - TRBD2 16 TRBV14 TGTGCCAGCAGAAAAATGGGACTAGCGGAAATCAATGAGCAGTTCTTC CASRKMGLAEINEQFF
TRBJ1-1 - - 15 TRBV10-2 TGCGCCAGCAGCATTGATGACAGAACGAGCACTGAAGCTTTCTTT CASSIDDRTSTEAFF
TRBJ1-2 - - 13 TRBV9 TGTGCCAGCAGCTCGAGGGATCTTTATGGCTACACCTTC CASSSRDLYGYTF
TRBJ1-1 - - 13 TRBV5-5 TGTGCCAGCAGCTTTGGTTCTTACACTGAAGCTTTCTTT CASSFGSYTEAFF
TRBJ2-5 - - 12 TRBV5-1 TGCGCCAGCAGGCGGGGAACGGAGACCCAGTACTTC CASRRGTETQYF
TRBJ2-2 once - 16 TRBV18 TGTGCCAGCTCACCACCGGACCAAGCGAACACCGGGGAGCTGTTTTTT CASSPPDQANTGELFF
TRBJ2-1 - TRBD1 13 TRBV18 TGTGCCAGCTCACCATCCCAGGGGGATGAGCAGTTCTTC CASSPSQGDEQFF
TRBJ1-4 - - 16 TRBV3-1/TRBV3-2 TGTGCCAGCAGCCAAGATAAAGGCAGGGGCCGGGAAAAACTGTTTTTT CASSQDKGRGREKLFF
TRBJ1-2 - - 13 TRBV18 TGTGCCAGCTCACAAGGTCCACGTCGTGGCTACACCTTC CASSQGPRRGYTF
TRBJ2-7 - - 13 TRBV4-2 TGTGCCAGCAGCCAAGGCCCGACCTACGAGCAGTACTTC CASSQGPTYEQYF
TRBJ1-1 - - 17 TRBV18 TGTGCCAGCTTCCGAAGCCCTAGTACCGGGAAGAACACTGAAGCTTTCTTT CASFRSPSTGKNTEAFF
TRBJ2-3 - TRBD2 16 TRBV7-9 TGTGCCAGCAGCTTAGAGGGACTAGGTCTTACAGATACGCAGTATTTT CASSLEGLGLTDTQYF
TRBJ1-2 few - 13 TRBV28 TGTGCCAGCAGTTTGATCGGAGTCTATGGCTACACCTTC CASSLIGVYGYTF
TRBJ1-2 - TRBD1 14 TRBV5-4 TGTGCCAGCAGCTTTCGACAGGGGAACTATGGCTACACCTTC CASSFRQGNYGYTF
TRBJ1-1 - TRBD1 14 TRBV30 TGTGCCTGCCTCAAGAGGCAGGGGGAATTAATAGCTTTCTTT CACLKRQGELIAFF
TRBJ1-4 - TRBD1 14 TRBV6-5 TGTGCCATTAGCCGGACAGGGCAAGGAGAAAAACTGTTTTTT CAISRTGQGEKLFF
TRBJ2-7 - TRBD1 13 TRBV10-3 TGTGCCATCAGTAACCGGGACAGCGACGAGCAGTACTTC CAISNRDSDEQYF
TRBJ2-3 - - 13 TRBV7-2 TGTGCCAGCAGCCCCCGAATCACAGATACGCAGTATTTT CASSPRITDTQYF
TRBJ2-1 once - 13 TRBV15 TGTGCCACCAGCAGAGTAGTACTTAATGAGCAGTTCTTC CATSRVVLNEQFF
TRBJ1-3 - TRBD1 16 TRBV13 TGTGCCAGCAGCGGGGGGGACAGGGTACCTGGAAACACCATATATTTT CASSGGDRVPGNTIYF
TRBJ2-1 - TRBD1 16 TRBV7-2 TGTGCCAGCAGCTCGCCCCCAGGGGGCTTTAACAATGAGCAGTTCTTC CASSSPPGGFNNEQFF
TRBJ1-5 - - 15 TRBV6-5 TGTGCCAGCAGTCCCAGTTTGGTTAGCAATCAGCCCCAGCATTTT CASSPSLVSNQPQHF